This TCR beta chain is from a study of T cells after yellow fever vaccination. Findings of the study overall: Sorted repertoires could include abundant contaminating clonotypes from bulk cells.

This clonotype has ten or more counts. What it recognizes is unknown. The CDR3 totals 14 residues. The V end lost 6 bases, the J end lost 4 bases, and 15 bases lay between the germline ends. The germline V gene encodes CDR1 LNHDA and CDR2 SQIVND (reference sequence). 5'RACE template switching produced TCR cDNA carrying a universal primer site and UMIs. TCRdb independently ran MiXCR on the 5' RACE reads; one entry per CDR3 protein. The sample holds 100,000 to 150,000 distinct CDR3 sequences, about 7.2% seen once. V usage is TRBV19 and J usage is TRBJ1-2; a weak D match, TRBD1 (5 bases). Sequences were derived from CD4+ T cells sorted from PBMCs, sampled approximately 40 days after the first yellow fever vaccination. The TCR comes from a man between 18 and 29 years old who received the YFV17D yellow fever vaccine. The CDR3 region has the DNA TGTGCCAGTAGAAGGGACCGGGCTTTCTATGGCTACACCTTC. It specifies CASRRDRAFYGYTF.